A single sample gave rise to the 27 T cell receptor beta chains below, sequenced in a study of blood T cell repertoires in COVID-19. Using immunoSEQ multiplex PCR, the repertoire was profiled, and TCRdb retains in-frame clones only, with some absent. The sample has about 270,000 clones; about 89% are singletons. Sequencing was done on a sample of peripheral blood. All receptors come from a man aged 40-55 years who had recovered from COVID-19.

The rearrangement joins TRBV30 to TRBJ2-7; TRBD1 matches at 10 bases. Germline CDR1 and CDR2: GTSNPN and SVGIG (reference sequence). Trimming took 3 bases from V and 3 from J; bases not matched to a gene: 5. The CDR3 consists of 14 residues. The CDR3 bases are TGTGCCTGGAGGCCGGGACAGGGGAACTACGAGCAGTACTTC. Protein product: CAWRPGQGNYEQYF.

V and J are TRBV7-8 and TRBJ1-5; 10 bases are shared with TRBD1. With V trimmed by 5 bases and J by 1 base, 5 bases remained unmatched. The CDR3 runs 16 residues. From germline, CDR1 is SGHVS and CDR2 FQNEAQ. The CDR3: CASSTDRGPSNQPQHF. CDR3 in DNA: TGTGCCAGCAGCACAGACAGGGGGCCCAGCAATCAGCCCCAGCATTTT. Together with reference TRBV7-8 and TRBJ1-5, the CDR3 gives the full variable domain: GAGVSQSPRYKVAKRGQDVALRCDPISGHVSLFWYQQALGQGPEFLTYFQNEAQLDKSGLPSDRFFAERPEGSVSTLKIQRTQQEDSAVYLCASSTDRGPSNQPQHFGDGTRLSIL.

The chain uses TRBV15 and TRBJ1-2; 7 positions match TRBD1. The CDR3 totals 13 residues. Germline V CDR1 and CDR2: LNHNV, YYDKDF (reference sequence). V was pared by 8 bases and J by 4 bases, with 7 bases of the junction left unmatched. The CDR3 protein is CATQQGRSYGYTF. The DNA of the CDR3 is TGTGCCACCCAACAGGGGAGGAGCTATGGCTACACCTTC.

The rearrangement links TRBV30 to TRBJ2-2, with TRBD2 matching over 7 bases. The CDR3 runs to 15 residues. The germline CDR1 and CDR2 sequences are GTSNPN and SVGIG (reference sequence). V dropped 5 bases and J dropped 3; count of bases not matched to a gene: 9. This CDR3 is CAWSSPGLYTGELFF. In nucleotides, the CDR3 is TGTGCCTGGTCGTCTCCGGGACTATACACCGGGGAGCTGTTTTTT.

The chain has TRBV7-2 and TRBJ2-1; TRBD2 agrees at 10 bases. The junction had 6 bases not matched to a gene; V was cut back by 0 bases and J by 10 bases. The CDR3 totals 15 residues. Germline V gene lookup returns CDR1 SGHTA and CDR2 FQGNSA. The DNA of the CDR3 is TGTGCCAGCAGCTTAGCGGGGGCTAGCGGGGGCGAGCAGTTCTTC. It yields the protein CASSLAGASGGEQFF.

The rearrangement links TRBV18 to TRBJ2-7, with D tentatively TRBD1 (5 bases). CDR3 length: 12 residues. Trimming took 4 bases from V and 5 from J, leaving 9 bases between them. Germline CDR1 is KGHSH and CDR2 is LQKENI. The CDR3 sequence: CASSQGKDEQYF. Written as DNA, the CDR3 is TGTGCCAGCTCACAGGGGAAAGACGAGCAGTACTTC.

The chain carries TRBV5-1 and TRBJ2-6; 8 bases are shared with TRBD1. This CDR3 comprises 17 residues. With 4 bases clipped from V and 0 bases from J, the junction kept 6 bases outside the gene matches. Per germline, CDR1 SGHRS and CDR2 YFSETQ. This chain's CDR3 is CASSPGTGNSGANVLTF. CDR3 nucleotides: TGCGCCAGCAGCCCAGGGACAGGCAACTCTGGGGCCAACGTCCTGACTTTC.

This clone was detected only once. This chain joins TRBV7-2 and TRBJ2-6; D is undetermined. Germline V gene lookup returns CDR1 SGHTA and CDR2 FQGNSA. Trimming took off 5 bases at V and 3 bases at J, with 11 bases between the two ends. This CDR3 region has 15 residues. CDR3 DNA: TGTGCCAGCAGCCCGCAGCCGGGTGGGGCCAACGTCCTGACTTTC. Translated, it gives CASSPQPGGANVLTF.

This chain joins TRBV4-3 and TRBJ2-7; 8 nucleotides align to TRBD1. The V segment lost 3 bases and the J segment 3 bases; nucleotides outside the gene matches: 7. Germline values: CDR1 LGHNA, CDR2 YSLEER. CDR3 length: 15 residues. CDR3 DNA: TGCGCCAGCAGCCAGATCGGACAGGGCCACTACGAGCAGTACTTC. It yields the protein CASSQIGQGHYEQYF.

V gene TRBV25-1 combines with J gene TRBJ2-5; TRBD2 might be the D (5 bases). Germline-derived CDR1 and CDR2 are MGHDK and SYGVNS. The V end was cut by 8 bases, the J end by 6 bases, with 10 bases between. The CDR3 covers 11 residues. CDR3 sequence reads: CASDTGKTQYF. CDR3 nucleotide sequence: TGTGCCAGCGACACGGGAAAGACCCAGTACTTC.

V gene TRBV5-4 combines with J gene TRBJ2-3; 7 nucleotides align to TRBD2. V was clipped by 4 bases and J by 4 bases; unmatched bases: 0. The CDR3 contains 12 residues. Germline CDR1 is SGHNT and CDR2 is YYREEE (reference sequence). The CDR3 sequence is CASSAGADTQYF. The CDR3 coding sequence is TGTGCCAGCAGCGCGGGGGCAGATACGCAGTATTTT. Full variable domain (rest looked up from reference TRBV5-4 and TRBJ2-3): ETGVTQSPTHLIKTRGQQVTLRCSSQSGHNTVSWYQQALGQGPQFIFQYYREEENGRGNFPPRFSGLQFPNYSSELNVNALELDDSALYLCASSAGADTQYFGPGTRLTVL.

The V gene is TRBV19, the J gene TRBJ1-1, with D tentatively TRBD1 (5 bases). Germline CDR1 is LNHDA and CDR2 is SQIVND (reference sequence). The CDR3 totals 12 residues. The ends were cut back, 7 bases at V and 7 bases at J, with 13 bases in the middle. The CDR3 DNA reads as TGTGCCAGTAACGTATGGGGCGGTGAAGCTTTCTTT. It specifies CASNVWGGEAFF.

This rearrangement joins TRBV5-4 to TRBJ2-5, with 7 bases lining up with TRBD2. The CDR3 contains 14 residues. V lost 4 bases, J lost 5 bases, and 8 bases stayed unmatched. CDR1 is SGHNT and CDR2 is YYREEE in the germline V gene (reference sequence). The CDR3 region is CASSPWEGQETQYF. The CDR3, as DNA: TGTGCCAGCAGCCCATGGGAGGGCCAGGAGACCCAGTACTTC.

The chain employs TRBV10-3 and TRBJ1-1; 7 positions agree with TRBD1. CDR3 length: 16 amino acids. V lost 3 bases to trimming and J lost 3 bases; unmatched junction nucleotides: 10. CDR1 is ENHRY and CDR2 is SYGVKD in the germline V gene. The CDR3 DNA is TGTGCCATCAGTGAACCCGTACAGGGGAATCACACTGAAGCTTTCTTT. Encoded protein: CAISEPVQGNHTEAFF.

The rearrangement links TRBV27 to TRBJ1-5; D is perhaps TRBD1 (6 bases). The V end lost 5 bases, the J end lost 2 bases, and 13 bases lay between the germline ends. In germline, CDR1 is MNHEY, CDR2 SMNVEV (reference sequence). The CDR3 covers 15 residues. CDR3: CASSPQGLGNQPQHF. Written as DNA, the CDR3 is TGTGCCAGCAGTCCACAGGGCCTTGGCAATCAGCCCCAGCATTTT.

The chain links TRBV6-1 to TRBJ2-1, with 7 bases that match TRBD2. The CDR3 spans 16 residues. V shed 4 bases, J shed 0 bases, and the junction held 6 bases outside the gene matches. Germline V gene data show CDR1 as MNHNS and CDR2 as SASEGT. The CDR3 region has the DNA TGTGCCAGCAGTGCGTGGGGGGGGAGCTCCTACAATGAGCAGTTCTTC. It specifies CASSAWGGSSYNEQFF.

The CDR3 DNA reads as TGTGCCAGCAGCGTAAGGGCTCTAGGGGGCCAAGAGACCCAGTACTTC. Amino acids: CASSVRALGGQETQYF. The chain couples TRBV9 to TRBJ2-5; TRBD1 might be the D (6 bases). This CDR3 spans 16 amino acids. Germline V gene data show CDR1 as SGDLS and CDR2 as YYNGEE. Deletions cut 1 base from V and 1 base from J, with 14 bases between.

The J gene is TRBJ2-7, the V gene TRBV9, with D unresolved. The CDR3 contains 17 residues. V was trimmed by 0 bases and J by 1 base, leaving 17 bases between them. Germline loops: CDR1 SGDLS, CDR2 YYNGEE. The CDR3 sequence: CASSVGPSSYGSYEQYF. The CDR3, as DNA: TGTGCCAGCAGCGTAGGCCCGTCCTCCTACGGGTCCTACGAGCAGTACTTC.

The chain carries TRBV27 and TRBJ2-5; D call uncertain. There are 14 residues in the CDR3. Germline-derived CDR1 and CDR2 are MNHEY and SMNVEV (reference sequence). The V gene lost 3 bases and the J gene lost 1 base, with 9 bases spanning the gap. The CDR3 here is CASSFLRSQETQYF. The CDR3 coding sequence is TGTGCCAGCAGTTTTTTGCGGTCCCAAGAGACCCAGTACTTC.

The V call is TRBV9, the J call TRBJ1-3, with 7 bases matching TRBD1. CDR1 and CDR2 from the germline V gene are SGDLS and YYNGEE. The CDR3 is 14 amino acids. The V segment lost 3 bases and the J segment 2 bases; nucleotides outside the gene matches: 2. Written as DNA, the CDR3 is TGTGCCAGCAGCGCCGGGACAGCTGGAAACACCATATATTTT. Translated: CASSAGTAGNTIYF. The whole variable domain, filled in from reference TRBV9 and TRBJ1-3, reads DSGVTQTPKHLITATGQRVTLRCSPRSGDLSVYWYQQSLDQGLQFLIQYYNGEERAKGNILERFSAQQFPDLHSELNLSSLELGDSALYFCASSAGTAGNTIYFGEGSWLTVV.

The chain uses TRBV12-2 and TRBJ1-3; TRBD1, the table's D call, lacks a check against the DNA. TRBV12-2 is a recognized pseudogene. The CDR3 runs 17 residues. The CDR3 DNA is TGTGCAAGTCGCTTGCAGACAGGGGCTCACTCTGGAAACACCATATATTTT. This codes for CASRLQTGAHSGNTIYF.

CDR3 loop: CASSSGLAPFGEQYF. The CDR3 nucleotides read TGCGCCAGCAGCTCGGGACTAGCACCCTTCGGAGAGCAGTACTTC. V is TRBV5-1 and J is TRBJ2-7; 9 nucleotides agree with TRBD2. The CDR3 is 15 residues long. Germline CDR1 is SGHRS and CDR2 is YFSETQ. J gave up 7 bases and V 3 bases, and 11 bases lay outside the gene matches.

This chain joins TRBV27 and TRBJ2-1; D not certain. Germline assignment: CDR1 MNHEY and CDR2 SMNVEV (reference sequence). V lost 5 bases and J lost 5, with 19 bases in between. The CDR3 sequence is 16 residues long. For the CDR3, the DNA is TGTGCCAGCAGTCCTGTTAGAATGTTCAGGCACAATGAGCAGTTCTTC. Residues: CASSPVRMFRHNEQFF.

The genes are TRBV15 and TRBJ1-1; D unclear. Between the trimmed V and J ends, which lost 0 bases and 1 base, there was a span of 12 bases. CDR3 size: 16 residues. From germline, CDR1 is LNHNV and CDR2 YYDKDF (reference sequence). The CDR3 sequence: CATSRDELGENTEAFF. In DNA form, the CDR3 reads TGTGCCACCAGCAGAGATGAGTTGGGAGAGAACACTGAAGCTTTCTTT.

V usage is TRBV2 and J usage is TRBJ2-1, with TRBD2 matching over 8 bases. The CDR3 covers 15 residues. From germline, CDR1 is SNHLY and CDR2 FYNNEI. The junction had 12 bases not matched to a gene; V was cut back by 7 bases and J by 7 bases. The CDR3 region has the DNA TGTGCCAGCAACCCGGCGGGACTAGGGGGTAATGAGCAGTTCTTC. Its translation: CASNPAGLGGNEQFF.

This clone was counted once. The chain joins TRBV19 to TRBJ2-3; TRBD2 aligns across 7 bases. The CDR3 extends over 16 amino acids. Germline assignment: CDR1 LNHDA and CDR2 SQIVND (reference sequence). Trimming cost V 5 bases and J 4 bases; bases outside gene matches: 12. The CDR3 region has the DNA TGTGCCAGTAGTCAAGGGGAGGGAGTCGTTGCAGATACGCAGTATTTT. As protein: CASSQGEGVVADTQYF.

This chain connects TRBV12-3 or TRBV12-4 to TRBJ2-7; 9 bases agree with TRBD1. J gave up 3 bases and V 7 bases, and 4 bases lay outside the gene matches. The CDR3 spans 13 residues. This chain's CDR3 is CASIPDRGYEQYF. As DNA, the CDR3 is TGTGCCAGCATCCCGGACAGGGGCTACGAGCAGTACTTC.